The 23 T cell receptor beta chains given below trace back to one sample, sequenced in a study of blood T cell repertoires in COVID-19 (dated by TCRdb to about 2020). The method behind the library was the immunoSEQ multiplex PCR assay. TCRdb re-hosts the immuneACCESS table, in-frame sequences only. Its copies lack some clones; in the studies checked, an unresolved V gene accounts for under half of them, and the cause for the rest is not known. The sample table contains tens of thousands of clones; only one count was recorded for 80% to 90% of them. 3% to 4% of the sample belongs to the ten largest clones. Source material: peripheral blood. The receptors derive from a man in his forties with COVID-19, enrolled during active disease.

This clone was found once. The chain combines TRBV7-9 with TRBJ2-3, with D unclear. Trimming left V 2 bases short and J 0 bases short, with 12 bases between. Germline V gene lookup returns CDR1 SEHNR and CDR2 FQNEAQ (reference sequence). The CDR3 spans 16 residues. CDR3 sequence: CASSLIRVTSTDTQYF. CDR3 sequence (DNA): TGTGCCAGCAGCTTAATCCGGGTTACTAGCACAGATACGCAGTATTTT.

This sequence joins TRBV6-5 and TRBJ1-5; D is ambiguous. Germline V gene sequence: CDR1 MNHEY, CDR2 SVGAGI. The V gene lost 6 bases and the J gene lost 2 bases, with 11 bases spanning the gap. There are 14 residues in the CDR3. The CDR3 reads CASSERTGNQPQHF. The CDR3 bases are TGTGCCAGCAGCGAGCGGACCGGCAATCAGCCCCAGCATTTT.

CDR3 coding DNA: TGTGCCAGCAGTTACGGGGCGGGGCAAAACTATGGCTACACCTTC. Translation: CASSYGAGQNYGYTF. The chain combines TRBV6-5 with TRBJ1-2, with D perhaps TRBD1 (5 bases). The V and J ends lost 2 bases and 2 bases respectively, with 12 bases between them. This CDR3 has 15 residues. Germline CDR1 MNHEY, CDR2 SVGAGI.

This chain uses TRBV19 with TRBJ1-2; D is uncertain. V dropped 7 bases and J dropped 4 bases, with 16 bases sitting between them. Germline V gene lookup returns CDR1 LNHDA and CDR2 SQIVND (reference sequence). The CDR3 runs to 14 residues. The chain's CDR3 is CASIGRGGSYGYTF. The CDR3 region has the DNA TGTGCCAGTATTGGCAGAGGCGGATCCTATGGCTACACCTTC.

This sequence joins TRBV19 and TRBJ2-3, with 7 positions matching TRBD1. Looked up from germline, CDR1 is LNHDA and CDR2 is SQIVND (reference sequence). The CDR3 consists of 14 residues. V lost 10 bases, J lost 1 base, and 8 bases stayed unmatched. CDR3 in DNA: TGTGCCACAAGAAACAGGGGTGGCACAGATACGCAGTATTTT. Its translation: CATRNRGGTDTQYF.

J is TRBJ2-1 and V is TRBV11-2, with 11 bases fitting TRBD1. V lost 4 bases and J lost 2; bases outside the gene matches: 1. Germline V lookup: CDR1 SGHAT, CDR2 FQNNGV. This CDR3 has 15 amino acids. In DNA form, the CDR3 reads TGTGCCAGCAGCTGGGACAGGGGGGCCTACAATGAGCAGTTCTTC. It yields the protein CASSWDRGAYNEQFF.

The DNA for the CDR3 is TGTGCCAGCAGTCACTACCGGACTAGCGGGAATCAAGAGACCCAGTACTTC. Amino acid sequence: CASSHYRTSGNQETQYF. V and J are TRBV5-4 and TRBJ2-5; TRBD2 matches at 12 bases. The trim removed 5 bases at V and 2 bases at J, leaving 10 bases unmatched. Germline CDR1 SGHNT, CDR2 YYREEE (reference sequence). The CDR3 totals 17 residues.

This chain joins TRBV10-3 and TRBJ2-7; a possible D gene is TRBD1 (6 bases). Germline CDR1 and CDR2: ENHRY and SYGVKD. Trimming took 4 bases from V and 0 from J, leaving 22 bases between them. The CDR3 loop spans 18 amino acids. CDR3 sequence (DNA): TGTGCCATCAGTGTGGCGGGCTCAAACATAGGGGGCTCCTACGAGCAGTACTTC. Translated, it gives CAISVAGSNIGGSYEQYF.

V is TRBV5-1 and J is TRBJ2-2; TRBD2 matches at 7 bases. V was pared by 2 bases and J by 5 bases, with 6 bases of the junction left unmatched. The CDR3 extends over 15 amino acids. In germline, CDR1 is SGHRS, CDR2 YFSETQ. CDR3 in DNA: TGCGCCAGCAGCTTAATCGCGGGAGATACCGGGGAGCTGTTTTTT. It is translated as CASSLIAGDTGELFF.

The gene calls are TRBV7-9 and TRBJ2-7, with TRBD1 matching 9 bases. Per the germline V gene, CDR1 is SEHNR and CDR2 is FQNEAQ (reference sequence). This CDR3 has 15 residues. Trimming at V came to 4 bases and at J to 4 bases, leaving 8 bases not matched to a gene. The CDR3 spells CASSSWTGDGYEQYF. The DNA of the CDR3 is TGTGCCAGCAGCTCCTGGACAGGGGATGGGTACGAGCAGTACTTC.

The chain carries TRBV9 and TRBJ2-2; D is undetermined. The CDR3 totals 15 residues. CDR1 is SGDLS and CDR2 is YYNGEE in the germline V gene. V lost 1 base and J lost 0, with 7 bases in between. CDR3 protein: CASSVPGPNTGELFF. The CDR3 region has the DNA TGTGCCAGCAGCGTACCAGGTCCGAACACCGGGGAGCTGTTTTTT.

This clone turned up a few times. The chain is built from TRBV5-1 and TRBJ2-7, with 7 bases that match TRBD2. Germline CDR1 and CDR2: SGHRS and YFSETQ. J gave up 7 bases and V 0 bases, and 4 bases lay outside the gene matches. The CDR3 has 13 amino acids. Here the CDR3 reads CASSLGEGREQYF. Here the CDR3 DNA reads TGCGCCAGCAGCTTGGGGGAGGGAAGAGAGCAGTACTTC.

The chain carries TRBV10-2 and TRBJ2-2; D is perhaps TRBD2 (6 bases). The CDR3 spans 14 residues. V lost 0 bases, J lost 6 bases, and 8 bases lay in between. Germline V gives CDR1 WSHSY, CDR2 SAAADI. For the CDR3, the DNA is TGCGCCAGCAGTGAGTCGGAGGGACCCGGGGAGCTGTTTTTT. Its translation: CASSESEGPGELFF.

The chain combines TRBV7-2 with TRBJ2-5; 8 bases map to TRBD1. The CDR3 is made up of 16 amino acids. Germline V gene sequence: CDR1 SGHTA, CDR2 FQGNSA. Trimming took 1 base from V and 5 from J; bases not matched to a gene: 9. CDR3: CASSLGFTGGQETQYF. As DNA, the CDR3 is TGTGCCAGCAGCTTAGGTTTCACAGGGGGGCAGGAGACCCAGTACTTC.

This clone has just one count. J is TRBJ1-1 and V is TRBV18; TRBD1 might be the D (6 bases). Germline V gene sequence: CDR1 KGHSH, CDR2 LQKENI. Trimming removed 5 bases from V and 5 bases from J, with 15 bases in between. This CDR3 spans 14 amino acids. As DNA, the CDR3 is TGTGCCAGCTCAGTGAAGGAGCAGGGGACTGAAGCTTTCTTT. Translated: CASSVKEQGTEAFF. Combining the CDR3 with reference TRBV18 and TRBJ1-1 gives the whole variable domain NAGVMQNPRHLVRRRGQEARLRCSPMKGHSHVYWYRQLPEEGLKFMVYLQKENIIDESGMPKERFSAEFPKEGPSILRIQQVVRGDSAAYFCASSVKEQGTEAFFGQGTRLTVV.

This chain joins TRBV2 and TRBJ2-4; TRBD1 matches 10 bases. With 5 bases clipped from V and 8 bases from J, the junction kept 3 bases outside the gene matches. The CDR3 has 13 residues. CDR1 and CDR2 (germline): SNHLY, FYNNEI. The CDR3 region has the DNA TGTGCCAGCAGTTGGACAGGGGGGGACATTCAGTACTTC. Protein sequence: CASSWTGGDIQYF.

The chain links TRBV7-3 to TRBJ2-1; 10 bases are shared with TRBD2. Unmatched junction bases numbered 17, after V lost 1 base and J lost 5 bases. This CDR3 comprises 20 residues. CDR1 and CDR2 (germline): SGHTA, FQGTGA. This CDR3 is CASSLRGRGILAGVNNEQFF. The DNA for the CDR3 is TGTGCCAGCAGCTTAAGGGGACGGGGGATCCTAGCGGGAGTAAACAATGAGCAGTTCTTC. The whole variable domain, remainder taken from reference TRBV7-3 and TRBJ2-1, is GAGVSQTPSNKVTEKGKYVELRCDPISGHTALYWYRQSLGQGPEFLIYFQGTGAADDSGLPNDRFFAVRPEGSVSTLKIQRTERGDSAVYLCASSLRGRGILAGVNNEQFFGPGTRLTVL.

The V call is TRBV28, the J call TRBJ2-7, with a tentative D call TRBD2 (7 bases). The CDR3 sequence is 16 residues long. Germline values: CDR1 MDHEN, CDR2 SYDVKM. Trimming removed 0 bases at V and 7 bases at J, with 19 bases between. The CDR3 region has the DNA TGTGCCAGCAGTTTATGGGTACAGGGAGGGGTGAGTGAGCAGTACTTC. This gives the protein CASSLWVQGGVSEQYF.

The chain links TRBV15 to TRBJ1-4, with 8 bases that match TRBD1. Unmatched junction bases numbered 4, after V lost 0 bases and J lost 7 bases. Germline lookup yields CDR1 LNHNV and CDR2 YYDKDF (reference sequence). The CDR3 sequence is 15 residues long. CDR3 DNA sequence: TGTGCCACCAGCAGAGATCAGGGGGCGGGTGAAAAACTGTTTTTT. It specifies CATSRDQGAGEKLFF.

J is TRBJ2-5 and V is TRBV7-2; 10 bases map to TRBD1. J lost 1 base, V lost 1 base, and 3 bases had no gene match. Germline V gene sequence: CDR1 SGHTA, CDR2 FQGNSA. This CDR3 comprises 16 residues. Written as DNA, the CDR3 is TGTGCCAGCAGCTTAGGGGACAGGGGCTCCCAAGAGACCCAGTACTTC. It specifies CASSLGDRGSQETQYF. The complete variable domain, with remaining parts taken from reference TRBV7-2 and TRBJ2-5, reads GAGVSQSPSNKVTEKGKDVELRCDPISGHTALYWYRQSLGQGLEFLIYFQGNSAPDKSGLPSDRFSAERTGGSVSTLTIQRTQQEDSAVYLCASSLGDRGSQETQYFGPGTRLLVL.

This clone was observed a handful of times. V gene TRBV19 combines with J gene TRBJ2-7, with TRBD2 matching 7 bases. CDR1 and CDR2 from the germline V gene are LNHDA and SQIVND (reference sequence). V was pared by 4 bases and J by 6 bases, with 9 bases of the junction left unmatched. The CDR3 is 14 amino acids. This CDR3 reads CASSTWTSSGEQYF. In nucleotides, the CDR3 is TGTGCCAGTAGTACCTGGACTAGTTCGGGCGAGCAGTACTTC.

V and J are TRBV6-2 or TRBV6-3 and TRBJ2-5, with 7 nucleotides matching TRBD2. CDR3 size: 15 residues. V dropped 2 bases and J dropped 1; count of bases not matched to a gene: 4. In germline, CDR1 is MNHEY, CDR2 SVGEGT. The CDR3, as DNA: TGTGCCAGCAGTTACGGGACTACCCCCCAAGAGACCCAGTACTTC. This translates into CASSYGTTPQETQYF.

V is TRBV20-1 and J is TRBJ2-1, with D hard to call. Germline CDR1 and CDR2: DFQATT and SNEGSKA (reference sequence). The CDR3 totals 11 residues. Trimming pared 3 bases from V and 5 bases from J, leaving 5 bases between. The CDR3 DNA reads TGCAGTGCTAGTTCTCACAATGAGCAGTTCTTC. Translated, it gives CSASSHNEQFF.